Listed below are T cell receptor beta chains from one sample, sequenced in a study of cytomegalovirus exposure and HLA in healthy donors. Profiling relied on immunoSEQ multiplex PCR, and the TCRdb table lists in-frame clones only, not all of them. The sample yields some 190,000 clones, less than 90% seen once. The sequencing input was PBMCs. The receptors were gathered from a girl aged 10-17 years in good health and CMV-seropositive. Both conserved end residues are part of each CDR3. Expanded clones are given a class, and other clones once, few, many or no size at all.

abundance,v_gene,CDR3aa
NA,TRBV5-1,CASSFPGEGYGYTF
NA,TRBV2,CASSRTALGEKLFF
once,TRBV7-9,CASSLGTSGSTVYEQYF
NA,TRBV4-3,CASSQQPRASGGRLSEQYF
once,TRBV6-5,CASRNQGGLSSEQYF
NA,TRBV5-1,CASSVRASGHSTDTQYF
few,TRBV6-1,CASSEEGTAYGYTF
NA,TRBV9,CASSVFSPSTDTQYF
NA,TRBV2,CASSYGTGAYGYTF
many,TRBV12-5,CASGLVREFGNTIYF
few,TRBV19,CASSIEAGISYNEQFF
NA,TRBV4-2,CASSLGDTGELFF
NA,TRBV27,CASSSPGLSTDTQYF
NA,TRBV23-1,CASNGTGDFWCNQPQHF
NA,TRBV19,CASRESNQPQHF
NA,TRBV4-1,CASSESGTGPPYEQYF
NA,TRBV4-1,CASSQVTSGSYEQYF
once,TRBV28,CASSPGGQGLEYEQFF
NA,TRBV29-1,CSVYKSRDPGYTF
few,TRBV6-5,CASSFPRGEAFF
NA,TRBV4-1,CASSQVPQGTRQPQHF
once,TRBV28,CASSSFLGQAPNSRLSYEQYF
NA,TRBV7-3,CASSLGAGGYEQYF
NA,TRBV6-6,CASSYEDFTEAFF
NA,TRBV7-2,CASSWGVGDQPQHF
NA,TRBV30,CAWSGEAEAFF
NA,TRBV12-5,CASAEKGGAFF
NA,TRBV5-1,CASSYYLAGSSTDTQYF
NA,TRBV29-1,CSVTGLAGGRDTQYF
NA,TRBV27,CASSLSWTVNTEAFF